Each of the 30 T cell receptor beta chains below was sequenced from the same sample in a study of blood T cell repertoires in COVID-19. TCRdb's copy holds only in-frame clones and misses some; the assay was immunoSEQ multiplex PCR. Among some 150,000 clones listed, 70% to 90% were seen once. Material: peripheral blood. These receptors originate from a man aged 55 to 70 with COVID-19, enrolled during active disease.

The J gene is TRBJ1-1, the V gene TRBV18; 7 nucleotides align to TRBD1. CDR1 is KGHSH and CDR2 is LQKENI in the germline V gene. J was trimmed by 1 base and V by 3 bases; bases with no gene match: 14. This CDR3 has 18 residues. The chain's CDR3 is CASSPRQGSEGSNTEAFF. CDR3 DNA sequence: TGTGCCAGCTCACCGAGACAGGGCTCCGAGGGTTCGAACACTGAAGCTTTCTTT.

This rearrangement joins TRBV10-3 to TRBJ1-5, with D perhaps TRBD1 (6 bases). Trimming shortened V by 5 bases and J by 3 bases, and 20 bases separated the two germline ends. The V gene's germline CDR1 is ENHRY and CDR2 SYGVKD. This CDR3 is 17 amino acids long. The CDR3 region is CAISTGIMTDDNQPQHF. CDR3 DNA: TGTGCCATCAGTACAGGGATCATGACCGATGACAATCAGCCCCAGCATTTT.

The gene calls are TRBV6-5 and TRBJ1-1; TRBD1 agrees at 7 bases. Germline V CDR1 and CDR2: MNHEY, SVGAGI. This CDR3 contains 13 residues. After removal of 8 bases from V and 1 base from J, the junction contained 4 bases not matched to a gene. The CDR3 protein is CASSNRGNTEAFF. The CDR3 region has the DNA TGTGCCAGCTCAAACAGGGGGAACACTGAAGCTTTCTTT.

The chain combines TRBV5-1 with TRBJ1-1, with D maybe TRBD1 (6 bases). The CDR3 sequence is 13 residues long. The V gene lost 8 bases and the J gene lost 4 bases, with 15 bases spanning the gap. The germline V gene has CDR1 SGHRS and CDR2 YFSETQ. The DNA of the CDR3 is TGCGCCAGTACAGAACAGGGAGTCACTGAAGCTTTCTTT. Translated: CASTEQGVTEAFF.

The V and J genes are TRBV19 and TRBJ1-1, with a possible D match to TRBD1 (6 bases). The CDR3 covers 14 residues. V lost 9 bases to trimming and J lost 1 base, with 15 bases between them. Per the germline V gene, CDR1 is LNHDA and CDR2 is SQIVND (reference sequence). CDR3 DNA sequence: TGTGCCAGCGAACAGGTAGGGGGGAACACTGAAGCTTTCTTT. It is translated as CASEQVGGNTEAFF.

A single count supports this clone. The chain employs TRBV6-5 and TRBJ2-3; D might be TRBD1 (6 bases). Trimming left V 7 bases short and J 8 bases short, with 19 bases between. This CDR3 contains 14 residues. The V gene's germline CDR1 is MNHEY and CDR2 SVGAGI. The CDR3 region is CASTRGEGVVTQYF. Here the CDR3 DNA reads TGTGCCAGCACCAGGGGAGAGGGTGTCGTTACGCAGTATTTT.

The chain is built from TRBV28 and TRBJ1-3, with 12 bases matching TRBD1. Trimming cost V 7 bases and J 0 bases; bases outside gene matches: 4. CDR1 MDHEN and CDR2 SYDVKM come from the germline V gene. This CDR3 has 16 residues. CDR3 sequence: CASTRDRGLSGNTIYF. The CDR3 coding sequence is TGTGCCAGCACCAGGGACAGGGGGCTCTCTGGAAACACCATATATTTT.

The J gene is TRBJ2-1, the V gene TRBV19; 9 bases are a match to TRBD1. Germline V lookup: CDR1 LNHDA, CDR2 SQIVND (reference sequence). This CDR3 spans 14 amino acids. V was clipped by 11 bases and J by 7 bases; unmatched bases: 12. DNA of the CDR3: TGTGCCGCAAAGGGACAGGGAACAATTAATGAGCAGTTCTTC. Translated: CAAKGQGTINEQFF.

This rearrangement joins TRBV30 to TRBJ2-3; tentatively, D is TRBD2 (6 bases). The CDR3 is 15 amino acids. Germline V gives CDR1 GTSNPN, CDR2 SVGIG (reference sequence). Trimming took off 1 base at V and 0 bases at J, with 11 bases between the two ends. The CDR3 DNA reads as TGTGCCTGGAGTGGCGGGAAAGCGAGCACAGATACGCAGTATTTT. Its protein product is CAWSGGKASTDTQYF.

J is TRBJ2-7 and V is TRBV19; TRBD1 matches at 12 bases. The V gene's germline CDR1 is LNHDA and CDR2 SQIVND (reference sequence). After removal of 6 bases from V and 1 base from J, the junction contained 1 base not matched to a gene. This CDR3 comprises 14 residues. In DNA form, the CDR3 reads TGTGCCAGTAGGGGACAGGGGGCTTCCTACGAGCAGTACTTC. It yields the protein CASRGQGASYEQYF.

The V gene is TRBV28, the J gene TRBJ1-1, with D uncertain. Germline CDR1 MDHEN, CDR2 SYDVKM. V was shortened by 6 bases and J by 5 bases, with 19 bases between the two germline ends. This CDR3 spans 15 amino acids. The CDR3 protein is CASSPSPNRGTEAFF. CDR3 nucleotides: TGTGCCAGCAGCCCATCACCCAACCGAGGGACTGAAGCTTTCTTT. Combining the CDR3 with reference TRBV28 and TRBJ1-1 gives the whole variable domain DVKVTQSSRYLVKRTGEKVFLECVQDMDHENMFWYRQDPGLGLRLIYFSYDVKMKEKGDIPEGYSVSREKKERFSLILESASTNQTSMYLCASSPSPNRGTEAFFGQGTRLTVV.

The chain is built from TRBV4-3 and TRBJ1-1; D unclear. The CDR3 loop spans 13 amino acids. Germline V gene data show CDR1 as LGHNA and CDR2 as YSLEER. V was cut by 6 bases and J by 2 bases, with 10 bases left in between. CDR3 DNA sequence: TGCGCCAGCAGGTGGGAGGCCAACACTGAAGCTTTCTTT. This gives the protein CASRWEANTEAFF.

The rearrangement joins TRBV18 to TRBJ2-3; TRBD1 might be the D (6 bases). Germline-derived CDR1 and CDR2 are KGHSH and LQKENI. V was cut by 6 bases and J by 0 bases, with 10 bases left in between. The CDR3 totals 14 residues. CDR3 sequence (DNA): TGTGCCAGCTCTCCCGACAGGAGCACAGATACGCAGTATTTT. Translating gives CASSPDRSTDTQYF. The complete variable domain, with remaining parts taken from reference TRBV18 and TRBJ2-3, reads NAGVMQNPRHLVRRRGQEARLRCSPMKGHSHVYWYRQLPEEGLKFMVYLQKENIIDESGMPKERFSAEFPKEGPSILRIQQVVRGDSAAYFCASSPDRSTDTQYFGPGTRLTVL.

CDR3 DNA: TGTGCCAGTAATCATGGACAGGTCTATAATTCACCCCTCCACTTT. This gives the protein CASNHGQVYNSPLHF. This chain uses TRBV27 with TRBJ1-6; TRBD1 matches 7 bases. The CDR3 runs to 15 residues. V gave up 9 bases and J gave up 3 bases; unmatched junction bases: 8. Germline V lookup: CDR1 MNHEY, CDR2 SMNVEV (reference sequence).

This chain connects TRBV6-2 or TRBV6-3 to TRBJ1-5, with 7 positions matching TRBD1. The CDR3 has 15 amino acids. Germline CDR1 is MNHEY and CDR2 is SVGEGT. The junction had 4 bases not matched to a gene; V was cut back by 5 bases and J by 0 bases. The CDR3 reads CASSRSGGSNQPQHF. The CDR3 coding sequence is TGTGCCAGCAGTCGGTCAGGGGGTAGCAATCAGCCCCAGCATTTT.

The chain links TRBV5-1 to TRBJ1-1, with 9 bases fitting TRBD1. The CDR3 loop spans 16 amino acids. Germline CDR1 is SGHRS and CDR2 is YFSETQ. The trim removed 3 bases at V and 2 bases at J, leaving 8 bases unmatched. As DNA, the CDR3 is TGCGCCAGCAGCTCAACTATGGGACAGGGAAACACTGAAGCTTTCTTT. This sequence encodes CASSSTMGQGNTEAFF.

This rearrangement joins TRBV3-1 (or the pseudogene TRBV3-2) to TRBJ2-5; TRBD1 is a possible D gene (5 bases). The CDR3 has 14 amino acids. Germline V lookup: CDR1 LGHDT, CDR2 YNNKEL (reference sequence). V lost 1 base and J 5 bases, leaving 11 bases between the germline ends. The CDR3 loop is CASSQVEPGETQYF. DNA for the CDR3: TGTGCCAGCAGCCAAGTCGAGCCAGGGGAGACCCAGTACTTC.

The chain couples TRBV7-9 to TRBJ2-5; 10 bases map to TRBD2. V trimming: 4 bases; J trimming: 3 bases; junction bases outside the gene matches: 2. Germline CDR1 is SEHNR and CDR2 is FQNEAQ (reference sequence). The CDR3 loop spans 14 amino acids. CDR3 sequence reads: CASSSSGGEETQYF. For the CDR3, the DNA is TGTGCCAGCAGCTCGAGCGGGGGGGAAGAGACCCAGTACTTC.

The rearrangement uses TRBV6-5 and TRBJ1-2, with a weak D call TRBD1 (6 bases). This CDR3 has 15 amino acids. Per germline, CDR1 MNHEY and CDR2 SVGAGI. V lost 0 bases and J 5 bases, leaving 13 bases between the germline ends. The CDR3 DNA follows: TGTGCCAGCAGTTACTCGGGGGAACAGGGATATGGCTACACCTTC. Protein product: CASSYSGEQGYGYTF.

The chain couples TRBV24-1 to TRBJ1-2; D gene ambiguous. The germline CDR1 and CDR2 sequences are KGHDR and SFDVKD. The CDR3 has 12 residues. The ends were cut back, 9 bases at V and 1 base at J, with 8 bases in the middle. The CDR3 reads CATEAVNYGYTF. For the CDR3, the DNA is TGTGCCACCGAGGCAGTTAACTATGGCTACACCTTC.

The V gene is TRBV3-1 (or the pseudogene TRBV3-2), the J gene TRBJ2-3; 8 bases are shared with TRBD1. With V trimmed by 4 bases and J by 0 bases, 6 bases remained unmatched. This CDR3 has 16 residues. In germline, CDR1 is LGHDT, CDR2 YNNKEL (reference sequence). DNA of the CDR3: TGTGCCAGCAGCCCTACGACAGGGGCGAGCACAGATACGCAGTATTTT. Its translation: CASSPTTGASTDTQYF.

This chain joins TRBV6-5 and TRBJ2-3; 7 nucleotides line up with TRBD1. Germline CDR1 and CDR2: MNHEY and SVGAGI. This CDR3 is built from 15 residues. Trimming removed 1 base from V and 5 bases from J; junction bases left unmatched: 6. Here the CDR3 reads CASSYYRGSEDTQYF. CDR3 DNA: TGTGCCAGCAGTTACTACAGGGGATCTGAAGATACGCAGTATTTT.

The CDR3 reads CASRADLGAEAFF. CDR3 DNA: TGTGCCAGCAGGGCAGATCTCGGAGCTGAAGCTTTCTTT. The chain employs TRBV6-5 and TRBJ1-1; D remains unclear. Trimming took off 6 bases at V and 6 bases at J, with 14 bases between the two ends. Germline CDR1 MNHEY, CDR2 SVGAGI. This CDR3 is built from 13 residues.

The rearrangement uses TRBV6-5 and TRBJ2-7; TRBD2 matches at 11 bases. The CDR3 has 15 residues. Germline lookup yields CDR1 MNHEY and CDR2 SVGAGI. The ends lost 5 bases at V and 2 bases at J; junction bases unmatched: 5. In nucleotides, the CDR3 is TGTGCCAGCAGTCAAACTAGCGGGGGTACCTACGAGCAGTACTTC. It yields the protein CASSQTSGGTYEQYF.

The chain has TRBV6-1 and TRBJ1-2; TRBD1 matches 9 bases. This CDR3 spans 15 amino acids. The V and J ends lost 4 bases and 8 bases, in that order; junction bases with no gene match: 11. Germline V CDR1 and CDR2: MNHNS, SASEGT. The CDR3 reads CASSVTDRGAEGYTF. Here the CDR3 DNA reads TGTGCCAGCAGTGTTACCGACAGGGGGGCAGAGGGCTACACCTTC.

This clone was seen only a few times. V is TRBV7-2 and J is TRBJ2-7; TRBD2 matches 8 bases. The germline V gene has CDR1 SGHTA and CDR2 FQGNSA. This CDR3 comprises 14 residues. V was clipped by 1 base and J by 3 bases; unmatched bases: 2. For the CDR3, the DNA is TGTGCCAGCAGCTTAGAGGGACTAGTCTACGAGCAGTACTTC. As protein: CASSLEGLVYEQYF.

This clone was found once. The chain joins TRBV7-9 to TRBJ1-5, with D possibly matching TRBD1 (5 bases). The CDR3 sequence is 13 residues long. V was cut by 5 bases and J by 5 bases, with 10 bases left in between. From germline, CDR1 is SEHNR and CDR2 FQNEAQ (reference sequence). In DNA, the CDR3 is TGTGCCAGCAGCCAAGCGGGGCATCAGCCCCAGCATTTT. Residues: CASSQAGHQPQHF.

This chain joins TRBV7-6 and TRBJ2-7, with D unclear. Germline lookup yields CDR1 SGHVS and CDR2 FNYEAQ. The CDR3 is 12 amino acids. Trimming took 4 bases from V and 0 from J, leaving 4 bases between them. The CDR3 DNA is TGTGCCAGCAGCTCCAGCTCCTACGAGCAGTACTTC. Translating it yields CASSSSSYEQYF. The full variable domain, its missing parts supplied by reference TRBV7-6 and TRBJ2-7, is GAGVSQSPRYKVTKRGQDVALRCDPISGHVSLYWYRQALGQGPEFLTYFNYEAQQDKSGLPNDRFSAERPEGSISTLTIQRTEQRDSAMYRCASSSSSYEQYFGPGTRLTVT.

This chain joins TRBV25-1 and TRBJ2-1, with D maybe TRBD1 (6 bases). The V end was cut by 6 bases, the J end by 7 bases, with 10 bases between. This CDR3 is 12 amino acids long. Germline V CDR1 and CDR2: MGHDK, SYGVNS. CDR3 sequence reads: CASRGQSNEQFF. DNA for the CDR3: TGTGCCAGCAGAGGACAGTCGAATGAGCAGTTCTTC.

V and J are TRBV20-1 and TRBJ1-1, with D tentatively TRBD1 (5 bases). The germline gives CDR1 DFQATT, CDR2 SNEGSKA (reference sequence). V was shortened by 7 bases and J by 8 bases, with 14 bases between the two germline ends. This CDR3 has 11 residues. CDR3 residues: CSGGRGIEAFF. In DNA form, the CDR3 reads TGCAGTGGGGGAAGGGGAATCGAAGCTTTCTTT.